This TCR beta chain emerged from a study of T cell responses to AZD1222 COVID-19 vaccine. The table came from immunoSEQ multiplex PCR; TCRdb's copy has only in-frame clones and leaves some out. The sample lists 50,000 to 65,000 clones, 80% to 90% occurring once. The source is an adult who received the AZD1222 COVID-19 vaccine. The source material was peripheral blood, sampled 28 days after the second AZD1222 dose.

The CDR3 coding sequence is TGTGCCAGCAGCTTGGACAGGGGATATGGCTACACCTTC. Translating gives CASSLDRGYGYTF. The rearrangement links TRBV7-9 to TRBJ1-2; TRBD1 matches 9 bases. This CDR3 is built from 13 residues. Germline V gives CDR1 SEHNR, CDR2 FQNEAQ (reference sequence). V lost 3 bases, J lost 5 bases, and 1 base stayed unmatched.